The 20 T cell receptor beta chains presented below share a single source sample, sequenced in a study of blood T cell repertoires in COVID-19 (dated by TCRdb to about 2020). The library was generated by the immunoSEQ multiplex PCR assay. TCRdb carries this immuneACCESS record with in-frame sequences only. Its versions omit some clonotypes, under half of them owing to an unresolved V gene in the studies checked, with the rest unexplained. This sample holds about 170,000 clones; about 86% were observed only once. Approximately 7% of the sample comes from the top ten. Sequenced: peripheral blood. These receptors all stem from a man aged 50 to 59 with active or convalescent COVID-19.

The V call is TRBV29-1, the J call TRBJ1-1, with 7 bases lining up with TRBD1. Trimming took 7 bases from V and 1 from J; bases not matched to a gene: 6. CDR1 is SQVTM and CDR2 is ANQGSEA in the germline V gene. The CDR3 has 13 residues. The CDR3 nucleotides are TGCAGCGGGGACAGAAGGGAGAACACTGAAGCTTTCTTT. This gives the protein CSGDRRENTEAFF.

This chain links TRBV7-9 with TRBJ2-7, with a weak D call TRBD1 (6 bases). The V end lost 4 bases, the J end lost 1 base, and 17 bases lay between the germline ends. The germline V gene encodes CDR1 SEHNR and CDR2 FQNEAQ (reference sequence). The length of the CDR3 is 16 residues. DNA of the CDR3: TGTGCCAGCAGCTCACCCGGGACACCGTATTCCTACGAGCAGTACTTC. Protein product: CASSSPGTPYSYEQYF.

The V gene is TRBV4-3, the J gene TRBJ1-6; 7 bases are shared with TRBD1. CDR3 length equals 19 residues. The junction had 12 bases not matched to a gene; V was cut back by 0 bases and J by 4 bases. Germline CDR1 is LGHNA and CDR2 is YSLEER. The CDR3 DNA sequence: TGCGCCAGCAGCCAAGAGGTTCGGCGCAGGGGACAGTATAATTCACCCCTCCACTTT. This sequence encodes CASSQEVRRRGQYNSPLHF.

The chain recombines TRBV7-9 with TRBJ1-4; no clear D gene. The V gene's germline CDR1 is SEHNR and CDR2 FQNEAQ (reference sequence). The CDR3 length is 11 residues. Trimming took off 5 bases at V and 4 bases at J, with 2 bases between the two ends. Here the CDR3 DNA reads TGTGCCAGCAGCCGTAATGAAAAACTGTTTTTT. Protein product: CASSRNEKLFF.

V usage is TRBV27 and J usage is TRBJ2-1; 8 bases map to TRBD1. CDR3 length: 16 amino acids. Germline values: CDR1 MNHEY, CDR2 SMNVEV (reference sequence). V trimming: 5 bases; J trimming: 3 bases; junction bases outside the gene matches: 9. CDR3 sequence reads: CASSPETGVNYNEQFF. The CDR3 coding sequence is TGTGCCAGCAGTCCCGAGACAGGGGTTAACTACAATGAGCAGTTCTTC.

V usage is TRBV12-5 and J usage is TRBJ1-2; D not certain. The CDR3 spans 12 residues. Germline CDR1 is LGHNT and CDR2 is FRNRAP. V was cut by 0 bases and J by 7 bases, with 6 bases left in between. The CDR3 coding sequence is TGTGCTAGTGGTTTGGTACGGGGTGGCTACACCTTC. It yields the protein CASGLVRGGYTF.

This clone appeared once. The CDR3 here is CASSPRGSRWDTQYF. The CDR3 bases are TGTGCCAGCAGCCCGCGCGGGTCGCGGTGGGATACGCAGTATTTT. The V gene is TRBV6-5, the J gene TRBJ2-3; weak D call: TRBD2 (5 bases). The CDR3 has 15 amino acids. CDR1 is MNHEY and CDR2 is SVGAGI in the germline V gene. Trimming removed 6 bases from V and 6 bases from J, with 19 bases in between.

V is TRBV7-9 and J is TRBJ2-7, with TRBD2 as a possible D gene (5 bases). CDR1 and CDR2 from the germline V gene are SEHNR and FQNEAQ (reference sequence). The CDR3 totals 14 residues. V was cut by 5 bases and J by 3 bases, with 14 bases left in between. The CDR3 DNA follows: TGTGCCAGCAGCCAGAGCAGCGGAGACTACGAGCAGTACTTC. Translation: CASSQSSGDYEQYF.

This rearrangement joins TRBV2 to TRBJ2-1; D might be TRBD1 (7 bases). CDR3 length equals 20 residues. V was shortened by 4 bases and J by 0 bases, with 25 bases between the two germline ends. Germline assignment: CDR1 SNHLY and CDR2 FYNNEI. The CDR3 nucleotides read TGTGCCAGCAGTGCCGAGGGCAGGGGGGCGAGATTGAGCTCCTACAATGAGCAGTTCTTC. Translation gives CASSAEGRGARLSSYNEQFF.

The chain uses TRBV12-3 or TRBV12-4 and TRBJ1-2; D not resolved. The CDR3 extends over 13 amino acids. V was clipped by 6 bases and J by 2 bases, with 10 bases between them. For the CDR3, the DNA is TGTGCCAGCAGCGTGAGGGAAAACTATGGCTACACCTTC. Translating gives CASSVRENYGYTF.

The chain combines TRBV24-1 with TRBJ2-5, with 9 bases aligning to TRBD1. V was clipped by 0 bases and J by 5 bases; unmatched bases: 9. This CDR3 is built from 17 residues. The V gene's germline CDR1 is KGHDR and CDR2 SFDVKD. This chain's CDR3 is CATSDLLGGQGRETQYF. DNA of the CDR3: TGTGCCACCAGTGATTTGTTGGGGGGACAGGGAAGGGAGACCCAGTACTTC.

The CDR3 here is CASSDSTGQVYGYTF. The CDR3 DNA follows: TGTGCCAGTAGTGACTCGACAGGGCAGGTGTATGGCTACACCTTC. The chain combines TRBV19 with TRBJ1-2; 7 bases line up with TRBD1. Germline V gene data show CDR1 as LNHDA and CDR2 as SQIVND (reference sequence). Trimming removed 5 bases from V and 5 bases from J; junction bases left unmatched: 11. The length of the CDR3 is 15 residues. The full variable domain, its missing parts supplied by reference TRBV19 and TRBJ1-2, is DGGITQSPKYLFRKEGQNVTLSCEQNLNHDAMYWYRQDPGQGLRLIYYSQIVNDFQKGDIAEGYSVSREKKESFPLTVTSAQKNPTAFYLCASSDSTGQVYGYTFGSGTRLTVV.

This clone has only one observation. The chain is built from TRBV9 and TRBJ2-3; 7 bases map to TRBD2. J was trimmed by 0 bases and V by 0 bases; bases with no gene match: 4. This CDR3 spans 16 amino acids. Germline CDR1 is SGDLS and CDR2 is YYNGEE. The CDR3 here is CASSVAAGTSTDTQYF. Written as DNA, the CDR3 is TGTGCCAGCAGCGTAGCAGCGGGAACTAGCACAGATACGCAGTATTTT.

In DNA, the CDR3 is TGTGCCAGCAGCCAAGATGGTACAGCTGGTTCACCCCTCCACTTT. This encodes CASSQDGTAGSPLHF. The chain has TRBV4-2 and TRBJ1-6; D unclear. The V end was cut by 0 bases, the J end by 9 bases, with 12 bases between. Per germline, CDR1 LGHNA and CDR2 YNFKEQ. The CDR3 runs 15 residues.

The CDR3 nucleotides are TGTGCCAGCAGCTTACAGGGCTATGGCTACACCTTC. The encoded protein is CASSLQGYGYTF. This rearrangement joins TRBV5-5 to TRBJ1-2, with D possibly being TRBD1 (6 bases). Germline assignment: CDR1 SGHKS and CDR2 YYEKEE (reference sequence). V dropped 2 bases and J dropped 4 bases, with 6 bases sitting between them. The CDR3 has 12 residues. The variable domain in full, with the rest retrieved from reference TRBV5-5 and TRBJ1-2, is DAGVTQSPTHLIKTRGQQVTLRCSPISGHKSVSWYQQVLGQGPQFIFQYYEKEERGRGNFPDRFSARQFPNYSSELNVNALLLGDSALYLCASSLQGYGYTFGSGTRLTVV.

The V and J genes are TRBV4-3 and TRBJ2-1, with D hard to call. This CDR3 comprises 14 residues. From germline, CDR1 is LGHNA and CDR2 YSLEER. Trimming pared 3 bases from V and 5 bases from J, leaving 11 bases between. The CDR3 reads CASSQSRSDNEQFF. The CDR3 DNA reads TGCGCCAGCAGCCAGTCTAGAAGCGACAATGAGCAGTTCTTC.

V gene TRBV10-3 combines with J gene TRBJ2-7; D is possibly TRBD2 (7 bases). This CDR3 spans 14 amino acids. Germline CDR1 reads ENHRY; CDR2 reads SYGVKD. Deletions cut 5 bases from V and 1 base from J, with 12 bases between. CDR3 sequence (DNA): TGTGCCATCAGTTCAGGGGAGGGGTCCTACGAGCAGTACTTC. Translating gives CAISSGEGSYEQYF.

The sample holds a few counts of this clone. The rearrangement uses TRBV5-8 and TRBJ1-3; a possible D gene is TRBD1 (5 bases). The V end lost 0 bases, the J end lost 0 bases, and 22 bases lay between the germline ends. The CDR3 extends over 20 amino acids. The germline V gene encodes CDR1 SGHTS and CDR2 YDEGEE. Here the CDR3 reads CASSLAFGSGSTYSGNTIYF. The CDR3, as DNA: TGTGCCAGCAGCTTGGCCTTCGGGTCAGGGTCTACCTACTCTGGAAACACCATATATTTT.

The chain is built from TRBV9 and TRBJ2-1, with a tentative D call TRBD2 (6 bases). V lost 4 bases and J lost 3, with 14 bases in between. The V gene's germline CDR1 is SGDLS and CDR2 YYNGEE. The CDR3 consists of 15 residues. CDR3 DNA sequence: TGTGCCAGCAGCCAGCCCGCGGGACTCTACAATGAGCAGTTCTTC. Translated: CASSQPAGLYNEQFF.

The chain couples TRBV5-1 to TRBJ2-1; 10 bases line up with TRBD2. CDR3 size: 15 residues. Germline V CDR1 and CDR2: SGHRS, YFSETQ. The V segment lost 1 base and the J segment 4 bases; nucleotides outside the gene matches: 2. The CDR3 DNA is TGCGCCAGCAGCTTGCTAGCGGGGGAATACAATGAGCAGTTCTTC. Translated, it gives CASSLLAGEYNEQFF. Using reference TRBV5-1 and TRBJ2-1 for the parts outside the CDR3, the full variable domain is KAGVTQTPRYLIKTRGQQVTLSCSPISGHRSVSWYQQTPGQGLQFLFEYFSETQRNKGNFPGRFSGRQFSNSRSEMNVSTLELGDSALYLCASSLLAGEYNEQFFGPGTRLTVL.